This T cell receptor beta chain is from a study of blood T cell repertoires in COVID-19. Looking at the study overall: There were acute and convalescent COVID-19 samples, and they came from the United States, Italy and Spain. The analysed material was cDNA or gDNA that came from T cells, B-cell-depleted T cells, or PBMCs.

The CDR3 has 13 amino acids. V lost 5 bases and J lost 5; bases outside the gene matches: 3. Original handling: By means of reference gene primer amplification, nucleated cell counts were estimated. Data came from immunoSEQ multiplex PCR; TCRdb stores just in-frame clones and leaves some out. The V and J calls and clone size are taken from that table; D and trimming were inferred from the DNA. The sample lists about 200,000 clones; 65% to 85% were seen once. The chain links TRBV12-3 or TRBV12-4 to TRBJ1-1, with 9 bases identical to TRBD1. The sequence derives from a human donor in a cohort sampled during active COVID-19. Sequencing was done on a sample of peripheral blood. The CDR3 loop is CASSATGGTEAFF. In DNA, the CDR3 is TGTGCCAGCAGTGCGACAGGGGGGACTGAAGCTTTCTTT.